This TCR beta chain was identified during a study of T cell clones after liver transplantation. Overall study context: Three of the eight recipients were HCV-positive; the rest had non-autoimmune, non-viral transplant indications.

In germline, CDR1 is SGHTA, CDR2 FQGNSA. The germline V and J ends were trimmed by 8 bases and 4 bases, with 17 bases remaining between them. The CDR3 consists of 14 residues. With respect to this clone: Its antigen is not identified.

Sorting of unstimulated PBMCs yielded separate CD3+CD4+ and CD3+CD8+ fractions. Study-wide results and caveats: These preliminary findings come from unstandardized post-transplant sampling times.

Data came from immunoSEQ multiplex PCR; TCRdb stores just in-frame clones and leaves some out. This table has 77,000 or so clones, 75% to 90% appearing once. Here the sequenced sample was CD4+ T cells from blood, taken 12 months after liver transplant. The sequence was collected from a human patient who received a liver transplant. The graft donor may be the source of some T cells. The chain combines TRBV7-2 with TRBJ1-1; D perhaps matches TRBD1 (5 bases). The CDR3: CASADGRVATEAFF. In nucleotides, the CDR3 is TGTGCCAGCGCGGACGGCAGGGTTGCCACTGAAGCTTTCTTT.